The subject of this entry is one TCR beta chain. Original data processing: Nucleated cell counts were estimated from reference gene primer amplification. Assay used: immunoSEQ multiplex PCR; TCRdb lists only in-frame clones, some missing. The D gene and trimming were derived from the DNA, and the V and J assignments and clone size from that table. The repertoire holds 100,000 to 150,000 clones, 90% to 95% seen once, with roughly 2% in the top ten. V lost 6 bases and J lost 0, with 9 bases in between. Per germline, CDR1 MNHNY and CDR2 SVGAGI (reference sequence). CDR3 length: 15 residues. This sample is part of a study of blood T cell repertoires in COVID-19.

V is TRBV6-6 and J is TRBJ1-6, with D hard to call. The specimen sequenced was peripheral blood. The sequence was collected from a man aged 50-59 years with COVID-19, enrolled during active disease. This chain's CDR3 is CASRAKSSYNSPLHF. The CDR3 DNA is TGTGCCAGCAGAGCGAAGAGCTCCTATAATTCACCCCTCCACTTT.